Only a few counts were recorded for the clone carrying this TCR beta chain. This entry belongs to a study of cytomegalovirus exposure and HLA in healthy donors. The V end lost 6 bases, the J end lost 1 base, and 12 bases lay between the germline ends. The germline V gene has CDR1 MDHEN and CDR2 SYDVKM. There are 14 residues in the CDR3. The primer mix had 60 Vbeta and 13 Jbeta primers. As handled by the study authors: There were 80 million or so unique TCR beta chains by a later count, and about 12 million of them were shared. Profiled with immunoSEQ multiplex PCR; TCRdb holds only in-frame clones, not every one. That table supplies the V and J calls and clone size; D and trimming were determined from the DNA. This table has 150,000 to 200,000 clones, around 77% appearing once.

The clonotype was recovered from a man between 40 and 49 years old in good health and CMV-seronegative. Source material: PBMCs. The rearrangement joins TRBV28 to TRBJ1-1; D is possibly TRBD1 (5 bases). The DNA of the CDR3 is TGTGCCAGCAGCTCAGGGATGGGGAACACTGAAGCTTTCTTT. Translation: CASSSGMGNTEAFF.